The T cell receptor beta chain described here comes from a study of blood T cell repertoires in COVID-19. Study at large: Acute and convalescent COVID-19 samples came from the United States, Italy and Spain. In each case, the material was cDNA or gDNA derived from T cells, B-cell-depleted T cells, or PBMCs.

Assay used: immunoSEQ multiplex PCR; TCRdb lists only in-frame clones, some missing. The repertoire holds 100,000 to 150,000 clones, with 86% as singletons. There are 18 residues in the CDR3. Per the germline V gene, CDR1 is KGHSH and CDR2 is LQKENI. The J segment lost 3 bases and the V segment lost 2 bases, leaving 9 bases of the junction unmatched. The rearrangement links TRBV18 to TRBJ2-3; 12 positions agree with TRBD2. This receptor was identified in a human donor in a cohort sampled during active COVID-19. The sequenced sample was peripheral blood. CDR3 sequence: CASSPETSGRIRTDTQYF. The CDR3 nucleotides read TGTGCCAGCTCACCAGAGACTAGCGGGAGAATAAGAACAGATACGCAGTATTTT.